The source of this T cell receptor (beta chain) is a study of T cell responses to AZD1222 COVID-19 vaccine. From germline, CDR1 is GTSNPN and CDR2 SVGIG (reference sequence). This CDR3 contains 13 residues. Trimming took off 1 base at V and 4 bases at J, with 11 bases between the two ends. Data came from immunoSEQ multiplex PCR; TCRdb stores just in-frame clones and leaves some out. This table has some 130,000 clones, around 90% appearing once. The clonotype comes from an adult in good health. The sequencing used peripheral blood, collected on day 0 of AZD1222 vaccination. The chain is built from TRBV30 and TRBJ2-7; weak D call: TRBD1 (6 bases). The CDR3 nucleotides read TGTGCCTGGAGTGAGGGGGAACTATACGAGCAGTACTTC. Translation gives CAWSEGELYEQYF.